The 7 T cell receptor beta chains presented below share a single source sample, sequenced in a study of cytomegalovirus exposure and HLA in healthy donors. Measured with immunoSEQ multiplex PCR; TCRdb has only the in-frame clones, and not every one. The table lists over 150,000 clones, 96% of them singletons, with roughly 1% in the top ten. The sample taken for sequencing was PBMCs. The receptor source for this set is a woman between 18 and 30 years old in good health and CMV-seronegative.

The chain has TRBV18 and TRBJ1-3; D is unclear. Germline lookup yields CDR1 KGHSH and CDR2 LQKENI. This CDR3 contains 15 residues. V was cut by 3 bases and J by 1 base, with 10 bases left in between. This CDR3 reads CASSPYSPSGNTIYF. CDR3 coding DNA: TGTGCCAGCTCACCGTACAGTCCTTCTGGAAACACCATATATTTT.

The chain couples TRBV9 to TRBJ1-1; perhaps TRBD1 as D (6 bases). CDR1 is SGDLS and CDR2 is YYNGEE in the germline V gene. Trimming left V 5 bases short and J 1 base short, with 9 bases between. The CDR3 length is 13 residues. DNA for the CDR3: TGTGCCAGCAGAGGGGGGGGGAACACTGAAGCTTTCTTT. It yields the protein CASRGGGNTEAFF. Supplemented by reference TRBV9 and TRBJ1-1, the full variable domain reads DSGVTQTPKHLITATGQRVTLRCSPRSGDLSVYWYQQSLDQGLQFLIQYYNGEERAKGNILERFSAQQFPDLHSELNLSSLELGDSALYFCASRGGGNTEAFFGQGTRLTVV.

This clone was counted a few times. The rearrangement links TRBV4-1 to TRBJ1-5; D remains unclear. There are 16 residues in the CDR3. Trimming took off 0 bases at V and 6 bases at J, with 15 bases between the two ends. The V gene's germline CDR1 is MGHRA and CDR2 YSYEKL. CDR3 nucleotide sequence: TGCGCCAGCAGCCAAGAAGTGGGAGCTAGGAGTCAGCCCCAGCATTTT. It yields the protein CASSQEVGARSQPQHF.

The chain carries TRBV7-6 and TRBJ2-2, with TRBD2 matching over 7 bases. The trim removed 1 base at V and 1 base at J, leaving 3 bases unmatched. The CDR3 contains 16 residues. The germline V gene has CDR1 SGHVS and CDR2 FNYEAQ. CDR3 sequence: CASSLGLAVNTGELFF. The CDR3 DNA reads TGTGCCAGCAGCTTAGGGCTAGCGGTGAACACCGGGGAGCTGTTTTTT.

V usage is TRBV2 and J usage is TRBJ2-7, with D perhaps TRBD2 (6 bases). Germline values: CDR1 SNHLY, CDR2 FYNNEI. V lost 4 bases to trimming and J lost 3 bases, with 10 bases between them. This CDR3 comprises 13 residues. CDR3 sequence (DNA): TGTGCCAGCAGTGGAGGAGGGATCTACGAGCAGTACTTC. This encodes CASSGGGIYEQYF.

V gene TRBV6-1 combines with J gene TRBJ1-5; unclear D gene. The length of the CDR3 is 15 residues. Trimming cost V 0 bases and J 5 bases, with 11 bases left between them. Germline V lookup: CDR1 MNHNS, CDR2 SASEGT. In DNA form, the CDR3 reads TGTGCCAGCAGTGAAGCGTGGGTCGGGGATCAGCCCCAGCATTTT. It codes for CASSEAWVGDQPQHF.

The count of this clone is one. V and J are TRBV7-3 and TRBJ2-3, with 8 bases that match TRBD2. CDR3 length: 16 residues. Unmatched junction bases numbered 6, after V lost 3 bases and J lost 1 base. Germline V gene sequence: CDR1 SGHTA, CDR2 FQGTGA. CDR3 nucleotide sequence: TGTGCCAGCAGCTTGGGGCGGGGGGCCCGCACAGATACGCAGTATTTT. It yields the protein CASSLGRGARTDTQYF.